Below are 31 T cell receptor beta chains sequenced from a single sample in a study of cytomegalovirus exposure and HLA in healthy donors. The assay was immunoSEQ multiplex PCR, and TCRdb's table has in-frame clones only and misses some. The repertoire holds over 150,000 clones, with approximately 86% as singletons. Sequenced: PBMCs. These receptors all stem from a woman younger than 30 in good health and CMV-seronegative.

This clone showed up just a few times. V is TRBV18 and J is TRBJ1-1; no reliable D call. This CDR3 region has 13 residues. With 3 bases removed from V and 1 base from J, the gap between germline ends came to 6 bases. In germline, CDR1 is KGHSH, CDR2 LQKENI. CDR3 sequence: CASSPRQNTEAFF. Here the CDR3 DNA reads TGTGCCAGCTCACCGAGACAGAACACTGAAGCTTTCTTT.

The chain carries TRBV19 and TRBJ2-1, with TRBD1 as a possible D gene (5 bases). V shed 3 bases and J shed 8 bases, with 11 bases lying between them. The CDR3 runs 13 residues. Germline-derived CDR1 and CDR2 are LNHDA and SQIVND (reference sequence). CDR3 sequence reads: CASSMGRWDEQFF. The CDR3 nucleotides read TGTGCCAGTAGTATGGGGCGTTGGGATGAGCAGTTCTTC.

J is TRBJ1-1 and V is TRBV6-5; 8 bases agree with TRBD1. Germline lookup yields CDR1 MNHEY and CDR2 SVGAGI. The CDR3 is 15 residues long. The V and J ends lost 4 bases and 0 bases, in that order; junction bases with no gene match: 4. CDR3 amino acids: CASSSGQVMNTEAFF. CDR3 bases: TGTGCCAGCAGTTCGGGACAGGTTATGAACACTGAAGCTTTCTTT.

V usage is TRBV5-1 and J usage is TRBJ2-5, with D possibly TRBD1 on 6 matching bases. There are 13 residues in the CDR3. Germline V lookup: CDR1 SGHRS, CDR2 YFSETQ. The V and J ends lost 4 bases and 1 base respectively, with 8 bases between them. CDR3 sequence reads: CASSQGTQETQYF. In DNA form, the CDR3 reads TGCGCCAGCAGCCAGGGGACCCAAGAGACCCAGTACTTC.

This clone was seen only a few times. This rearrangement joins TRBV30 to TRBJ1-1; D is unresolved. The CDR3 length is 14 residues. Germline CDR1 reads GTSNPN; CDR2 reads SVGIG (reference sequence). The V gene lost 0 bases and the J gene lost 9 bases, with 17 bases spanning the gap. The CDR3 loop reads CAWSVKGGGGQAFF. The DNA of the CDR3 is TGTGCCTGGAGTGTAAAGGGAGGCGGCGGGCAAGCTTTCTTT. Supplemented by reference TRBV30 and TRBJ1-1, the full variable domain reads SQTIHQWPATLVQPVGSPLSLECTVEGTSNPNLYWYRQAAGRGLQLLFYSVGIGQISSEVPQNLSASRPQDRQFILSSKKLLLSDSGFYLCAWSVKGGGGQAFFGQGTRLTVV.

V usage is TRBV27 and J usage is TRBJ1-1, with 9 bases that match TRBD1. With V trimmed by 8 bases and J by 3 bases, 4 bases remained unmatched. The CDR3 extends over 13 amino acids. In germline, CDR1 is MNHEY, CDR2 SMNVEV (reference sequence). DNA for the CDR3: TGTGCCAGCCTCGGGACAGGGTACACTGAAGCTTTCTTT. Translating it yields CASLGTGYTEAFF.

Notes on this clone: The same CDR3 arises from other DNA sequences in this sample as well. V usage is TRBV10-3 and J usage is TRBJ2-1; D unclear. Deletions cut 2 bases from V and 4 bases from J, with 6 bases between. CDR3 length: 13 amino acids. Germline V gene sequence: CDR1 ENHRY, CDR2 SYGVKD. CDR3 coding DNA: TGTGCCATCAGTGAGGGCGGTTACAATGAGCAGTTCTTC. The encoded protein is CAISEGGYNEQFF.

The chain is built from TRBV14 and TRBJ2-7; a weak D match, TRBD2 (5 bases). Germline values: CDR1 SGHDN, CDR2 FVKESK. The CDR3 is 17 residues long. V lost 0 bases, J lost 3 bases, and 18 bases lay in between. CDR3 bases: TGTGCCAGCAGCCAAGACGCGGTGGGCGGACTTTTCTACGAGCAGTACTTC. Amino acids: CASSQDAVGGLFYEQYF.

V gene TRBV9 combines with J gene TRBJ2-3, with a tentative D call TRBD2 (5 bases). The germline CDR1 and CDR2 sequences are SGDLS and YYNGEE. The V end lost 3 bases, the J end lost 6 bases, and 11 bases lay between the germline ends. This CDR3 region has 13 residues. The CDR3 region is CASSGTSGDTQYF. The CDR3 DNA is TGTGCCAGCAGCGGAACTTCGGGGGATACGCAGTATTTT.

This clone appeared once. The chain uses TRBV2 and TRBJ1-5; a possible D gene is TRBD1 (6 bases). The CDR3 runs to 15 residues. Germline assignment: CDR1 SNHLY and CDR2 FYNNEI. V lost 6 bases and J 1 base, leaving 13 bases between the germline ends. CDR3 sequence (DNA): TGTGCCAGCAGACGGACAGACATGAGCAATCAGCCCCAGCATTTT. Encoded protein: CASRRTDMSNQPQHF.

The chain links TRBV6-4 to TRBJ2-6; 9 nucleotides match TRBD1. This CDR3 has 16 residues. The V gene's germline CDR1 is MRHNA and CDR2 SNTAGT. Trimming at V came to 0 bases and at J to 3 bases, leaving 0 bases not matched to a gene. CDR3 sequence: CASSDSGQGGANVLTF. The CDR3 nucleotides read TGTGCCAGCAGTGACTCGGGACAGGGTGGGGCCAACGTCCTGACTTTC.

V gene TRBV28 combines with J gene TRBJ1-2; 8 positions agree with TRBD1. V was clipped by 2 bases and J by 0 bases; unmatched bases: 14. The CDR3 has 19 residues. Germline CDR1 MDHEN, CDR2 SYDVKM. CDR3 bases: TGTGCCAGCAGTTTACGTCGGGCAGGGGGCGCGGGGACTAACTATGGCTACACCTTC. It is translated as CASSLRRAGGAGTNYGYTF.

This rearrangement joins TRBV29-1 to TRBJ1-5; D is uncertain. The CDR3 loop spans 12 amino acids. Trimming took off 4 bases at V and 3 bases at J, with 7 bases between the two ends. The germline CDR1 and CDR2 sequences are SQVTM and ANQGSEA. The CDR3 DNA sequence: TGCAGCGTTGGAGGGAACAATCAGCCCCAGCATTTT. Protein: CSVGGNNQPQHF.

The rearrangement uses TRBV6-1 and TRBJ2-7, with 9 positions matching TRBD2. In germline, CDR1 is MNHNS, CDR2 SASEGT. Trimming took 1 base from V and 10 from J; bases not matched to a gene: 17. The CDR3 runs to 17 residues. CDR3 bases: TGTGCCAGCAGTGAAGTTAGTAGCGGGAGCGGTCAAATAATCCAGTACTTC. The encoded protein is CASSEVSSGSGQIIQYF.

The J gene is TRBJ1-4, the V gene TRBV4-3, with TRBD1 identical over 9 bases. With 1 base clipped from V and 7 bases from J, the junction kept 7 bases outside the gene matches. Germline V CDR1 and CDR2: LGHNA, YSLEER. The CDR3 has 16 amino acids. The CDR3 DNA reads TGCGCCAGCAGCCAAGGAGCGGGACAGGGTACTGAAAAACTGTTTTTT. As protein: CASSQGAGQGTEKLFF.

The chain carries TRBV6-5 and TRBJ2-3; possible D gene TRBD1, 7 bases. The CDR3 spans 13 residues. V gave up 6 bases and J gave up 5 bases, with 12 bases separating them. Germline-derived CDR1 and CDR2 are MNHEY and SVGAGI. CDR3 sequence reads: CASSSQGGDTQYF. The CDR3 region has the DNA TGTGCCAGCAGCTCCCAGGGGGGAGATACGCAGTATTTT.

V gene TRBV4-2 combines with J gene TRBJ2-7; 7 bases are a match to TRBD1. V lost 3 bases to trimming and J lost 4 bases; unmatched junction nucleotides: 9. In germline, CDR1 is LGHNA, CDR2 YNFKEQ. This CDR3 contains 15 residues. Here the CDR3 reads CASSQDDRDQYEQYF. In DNA, the CDR3 is TGTGCCAGCAGCCAGGATGACAGGGACCAATACGAGCAGTACTTC.

The chain is built from TRBV5-6 and TRBJ2-7; TRBD1 aligns across 9 bases. Germline V gives CDR1 SGHDT, CDR2 YYEEEE. V shed 3 bases and J 2 bases; nucleotides not matched to a gene: 9. The CDR3 is made up of 16 amino acids. The CDR3 DNA reads as TGTGCCAGCAGCTCTTCCCGGACAGGGGTGACCTACGAGCAGTACTTC. It yields the protein CASSSSRTGVTYEQYF.

The chain couples TRBV19 to TRBJ1-1; D ambiguous. This CDR3 is 16 amino acids long. V lost 1 base and J 1 base, leaving 13 bases between the germline ends. Germline lookup yields CDR1 LNHDA and CDR2 SQIVND (reference sequence). CDR3 residues: CASSIVHTARNTEAFF. In DNA form, the CDR3 reads TGTGCCAGTAGTATAGTTCACACCGCTCGGAACACTGAAGCTTTCTTT. Looking up the rest from reference TRBV19 and TRBJ1-1 gives the full variable domain: DGGITQSPKYLFRKEGQNVTLSCEQNLNHDAMYWYRQDPGQGLRLIYYSQIVNDFQKGDIAEGYSVSREKKESFPLTVTSAQKNPTAFYLCASSIVHTARNTEAFFGQGTRLTVV.

The chain uses TRBV7-8 and TRBJ1-5; no clear D. This CDR3 is built from 18 residues. Germline assignment: CDR1 SGHVS and CDR2 FQNEAQ. V was cut by 1 base and J by 4 bases, with 20 bases left in between. CDR3 coding DNA: TGTGCCAGCAGCTTAGATCCTTCCCTGGGCATAGTAAATCAGCCCCAGCATTTT. Its translation is CASSLDPSLGIVNQPQHF.

The chain combines TRBV7-9 with TRBJ2-7; 10 positions agree with TRBD2. CDR3 size: 17 residues. V was pared by 2 bases and J by 3 bases, with 10 bases of the junction left unmatched. Germline lookup yields CDR1 SEHNR and CDR2 FQNEAQ (reference sequence). CDR3 amino acids: CASSLRGLAGESYEQYF. CDR3 nucleotide sequence: TGTGCCAGCAGCTTAAGGGGCCTAGCGGGAGAGAGCTACGAGCAGTACTTC.

The chain employs TRBV7-2 and TRBJ2-3; maybe TRBD2 (6 bases). The V gene lost 7 bases and the J gene lost 2 bases, with 16 bases spanning the gap. This CDR3 contains 15 residues. CDR1 and CDR2 (germline): SGHTA, FQGNSA. In DNA form, the CDR3 reads TGTGCCAGCATCCTAGGGGCGGGGAACACAGATACGCAGTATTTT. It encodes CASILGAGNTDTQYF. Based on the CDR3 plus reference TRBV7-2 and TRBJ2-3, the full variable domain is GAGVSQSPSNKVTEKGKDVELRCDPISGHTALYWYRQSLGQGLEFLIYFQGNSAPDKSGLPSDRFSAERTGGSVSTLTIQRTQQEDSAVYLCASILGAGNTDTQYFGPGTRLTVL.

This clone appeared once. The rearrangement links TRBV5-8 to TRBJ2-7, with TRBD1 matching over 8 bases. J lost 7 bases, V lost 0 bases, and 9 bases had no gene match. CDR1 is SGHTS, CDR2 YDEGEE, per germline. This CDR3 contains 15 residues. CDR3 sequence: CASSLDGTGLLEQYF. The CDR3 coding sequence is TGTGCCAGCAGCTTGGATGGGACAGGTTTGTTAGAGCAGTACTTC. The entire variable domain, with the rest obtained from reference TRBV5-8 and TRBJ2-7, is as follows: EAGVTQSPTHLIKTRGQQATLRCSPISGHTSVYWYQQALGLGLQFLLWYDEGEERNRGNFPPRFSGRQFPNYSSELNVNALELEDSALYLCASSLDGTGLLEQYFGPGTRLTVT.

This chain uses TRBV18 with TRBJ1-1; unclear D gene. This CDR3 is built from 13 residues. CDR1 is KGHSH, CDR2 LQKENI, per germline. Trimming shortened V by 1 base and J by 3 bases, and 6 bases separated the two germline ends. The CDR3 DNA reads as TGTGCCAGCTCACCACAAGCGGACACTGAAGCTTTCTTT. Translated: CASSPQADTEAFF.

Details on this clone: Compared with germline, one end of the junction differs, possibly owing to a read error. This chain joins TRBV7-8 and TRBJ1-2, with 8 bases that match TRBD1. Germline CDR1 and CDR2: SGHVS and FQNEAQ. This CDR3 has 14 amino acids. CDR3 nucleotide sequence: TGTGCCAGCAGCTTAGTGGCCGGGACAGGCTTGGGAGTTTTC. It specifies CASSLVAGTGLGVF.

The J gene is TRBJ2-1, the V gene TRBV19; 9 nucleotides agree with TRBD1. The CDR3 has 15 residues. Germline V lookup: CDR1 LNHDA, CDR2 SQIVND (reference sequence). V shed 6 bases and J 6 bases; nucleotides not matched to a gene: 9. The CDR3, as DNA: TGTGCCAGTAGCCAACCGGGACAGGGAGGCAATGAGCAGTTCTTC. Protein: CASSQPGQGGNEQFF.

The gene calls are TRBV5-1 and TRBJ1-6, with TRBD1 matching 9 bases. Losses at the gene ends were 2 bases for V and 8 bases for J; bases not matched to a gene: 5. CDR1 is SGHRS and CDR2 is YFSETQ in the germline V gene. This CDR3 comprises 15 residues. The CDR3 region is CASSFSGQGDSPLHF. DNA for the CDR3: TGCGCCAGCAGCTTCTCGGGACAGGGTGATTCACCCCTCCACTTT.

The chain links TRBV27 to TRBJ2-1, with 7 bases matching TRBD1. From germline, CDR1 is MNHEY and CDR2 SMNVEV (reference sequence). The CDR3 sequence is 12 residues long. With 8 bases clipped from V and 9 bases from J, the junction kept 7 bases outside the gene matches. The CDR3 DNA sequence: TGTGCCAGCGACTATCGGACAGGTGAGCAGTTCTTC. It is translated as CASDYRTGEQFF.

There are a few counts of this clone. This chain links TRBV9 with TRBJ2-7, with D perhaps matching TRBD2 (5 bases). Germline V CDR1 and CDR2: SGDLS, YYNGEE. Trimming cost V 0 bases and J 4 bases, with 8 bases left between them. CDR3 length equals 13 residues. In nucleotides, the CDR3 is TGTGCCAGCAGCGTAGGGGGAGAGTACGAGCAGTACTTC. Translated, it gives CASSVGGEYEQYF.

The chain employs TRBV4-2 and TRBJ2-5, with D unresolved. The CDR3 is made up of 15 amino acids. Deletions cut 3 bases from V and 1 base from J, with 12 bases between. Per germline, CDR1 LGHNA and CDR2 YNFKEQ. Here the CDR3 reads CASSQARSRQETQYF. The CDR3 nucleotides are TGTGCCAGCAGCCAGGCGAGGAGCCGCCAAGAGACCCAGTACTTC.

The chain combines TRBV6-5 with TRBJ1-5; 7 nucleotides align to TRBD1. V dropped 5 bases and J dropped 4; count of bases not matched to a gene: 2. The germline V gene has CDR1 MNHEY and CDR2 SVGAGI. The CDR3 consists of 13 residues. The DNA of the CDR3 is TGTGCCAGCAGTACGGACAGGAATCAGCCCCAGCATTTT. This codes for CASSTDRNQPQHF.